This section outlines one T cell receptor (beta chain) sequence together with its context. Its specificity is not known. The record originates from a study of cytomegalovirus exposure and HLA in healthy donors. General study results and limits: Per published reports, the classifier diagnosed cytomegalovirus status with high specificity and sensitivity. The TCR clusters that emerged in the first cohort tended, a later analysis found, to co-occur in the 110 or so validation repertoires.

Profiling relied on immunoSEQ multiplex PCR, and the TCRdb table lists in-frame clones only, not all of them. Of approximately 270,000 clones listed, less than 90% were seen once; the top ten hold more than 10%. The receptor's source is a young man in good health and CMV-seropositive. The sequencing sample was made of PBMCs.

The CDR3 nucleotides read TGTGCCAGCAACGCGATATCGAACACTGAAGCTTTCTTT. It translates to CASNAISNTEAFF. The gene calls are TRBV6-6 and TRBJ1-1; no clear D gene. Trimming removed 7 bases at V and 1 base at J, with 10 bases between. This CDR3 region has 13 residues. Germline V gene lookup returns CDR1 MNHNY and CDR2 SVGAGI (reference sequence).